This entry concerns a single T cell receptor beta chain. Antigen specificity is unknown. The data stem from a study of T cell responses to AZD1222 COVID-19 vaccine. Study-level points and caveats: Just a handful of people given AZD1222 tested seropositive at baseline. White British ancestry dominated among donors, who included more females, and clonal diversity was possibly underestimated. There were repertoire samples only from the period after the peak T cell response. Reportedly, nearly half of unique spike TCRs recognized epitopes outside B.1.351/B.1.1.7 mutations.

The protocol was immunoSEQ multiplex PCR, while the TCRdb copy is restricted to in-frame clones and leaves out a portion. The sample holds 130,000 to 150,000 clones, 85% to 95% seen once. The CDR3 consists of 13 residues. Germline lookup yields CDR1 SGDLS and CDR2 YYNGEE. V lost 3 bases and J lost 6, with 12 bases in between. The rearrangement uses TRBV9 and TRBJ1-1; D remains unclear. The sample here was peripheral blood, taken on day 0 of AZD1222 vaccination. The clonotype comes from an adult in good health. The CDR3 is CASSAVRAPEAFF. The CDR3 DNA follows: TGTGCCAGCAGCGCCGTACGAGCCCCTGAAGCTTTCTTT.